The rows below give T cell receptor beta chains drawn from one sample of a study of multiple sclerosis patients with progressive multifocal leukoencephalopathy. The method was immunoSEQ multiplex PCR; TCRdb's version includes in-frame clones alone and lacks a portion of them. The repertoire has roughly 31,000 clones, approximately 89% of them found once; the top ten carry approximately 1.5%. Sample: PBMCs. The receptors were gathered from a human donor with multiple sclerosis. Each CDR3 is given with its conserved first and last residue. The D gene is left open where the match is weak. Size tells how often a clone was seen (once, few, many) or the class of an expanded clone, and some rows leave it out.

cdr3_nt	cdr3_aa	j_call	clone_size	d_call	v_call
TGTGCCAGCAGGCAGACTAGCGGGAGTGCCTACGAGCAGTACTTC	CASRQTSGSAYEQYF	TRBJ2-7	NA	TRBD2	TRBV28
TGTGCCAGCAGCCAGGACAGGGTGAACACTGAAGCTTTCTTT	CASSQDRVNTEAFF	TRBJ1-1	NA	TRBD1	TRBV27
TGTGCCAGCAGTTTAGCCGGACTAGCGGGAGGGTACGAGCAGTACTTC	CASSLAGLAGGYEQYF	TRBJ2-7	NA	TRBD2	TRBV27
TGCGCCAGCAGCCCGGAGGGGTACAATGAGCAGTTCTTC	CASSPEGYNEQFF	TRBJ2-1	NA	NA	TRBV5-1
TGCGCCAGCAGCCAATGGGGACTCCTACGGACCGGGGAGCTGTTTTTT	CASSQWGLLRTGELFF	TRBJ2-2	NA	NA	TRBV4-3
TGTGCCAGCAGCTTAACCCGGCTAGGCCCAGTATACGAGCAGTACTTC	CASSLTRLGPVYEQYF	TRBJ2-7	NA	NA	TRBV7-9
TGTGCCATCAGTGAGTGGGGACAGGGGGCGAGCTCTCCCAACGAGCAGTACTTC	CAISEWGQGASSPNEQYF	TRBJ2-7	NA	TRBD1	TRBV10-3
TGTGCCAGTAGTATAGGGAGGGTGTACAATGAGCAGTTCTTC	CASSIGRVYNEQFF	TRBJ2-1	few	NA	TRBV19
TGCGCCAGCAGCCAAGTTGATTTGGGACTAGCGGGAGGTAATGAGCAGTTCTTC	CASSQVDLGLAGGNEQFF	TRBJ2-1	NA	TRBD2	TRBV4-1
TGTGCCAGCAGCTTAGGATTCTCTGGGGCCAACGTCCTGACTTTC	CASSLGFSGANVLTF	TRBJ2-6	NA	NA	TRBV7-3
TGTGCCAGCAGCCACGCGGGGGGGGTTTCCTACGAGCAGTACTTC	CASSHAGGVSYEQYF	TRBJ2-7	NA	TRBD2	TRBV14
TGCAGCGCAGGGGGGGCCACCACCGGGGAGCTGTTTTTT	CSAGGATTGELFF	TRBJ2-2	NA	NA	TRBV29-1
TGTGCCACCAGCAGAGGGAGGGCGGAGCCGAGGGATGAGCAGTTCTTC	CATSRGRAEPRDEQFF	TRBJ2-1	NA	NA	TRBV15